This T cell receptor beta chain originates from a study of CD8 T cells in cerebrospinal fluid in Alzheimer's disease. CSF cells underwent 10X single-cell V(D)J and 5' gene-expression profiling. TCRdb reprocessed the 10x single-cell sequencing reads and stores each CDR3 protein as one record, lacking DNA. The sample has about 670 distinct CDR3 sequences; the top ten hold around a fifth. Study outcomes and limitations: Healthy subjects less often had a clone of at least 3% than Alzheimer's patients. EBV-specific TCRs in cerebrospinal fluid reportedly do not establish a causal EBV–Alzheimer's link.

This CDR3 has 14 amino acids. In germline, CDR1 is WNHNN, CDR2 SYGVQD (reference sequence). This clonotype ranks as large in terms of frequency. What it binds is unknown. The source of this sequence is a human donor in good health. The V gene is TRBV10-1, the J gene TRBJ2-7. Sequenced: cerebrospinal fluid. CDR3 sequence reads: CASSESGYSYEQYF.